The source of this T cell receptor (beta chain) is a study of CD8+CD57+ T cells in acquired aplastic anemia (dated by TCRdb to 2016 to 2018). Background for the entire study: On average, sorted CD4+ and CD8+ cells yielded around 3.5 ug of extracted DNA, with a range of roughly 0.18 to 30 ug. For healthy donor samples, the average read count was about 10 million for CD4+ cells and approximately 11 million for CD8+ cells.

This clonotype has at least ten counts. Its antigen is not yet known. The sample holds no much larger clone one base away, and base qualities are not on file. TCR beta VDJ combination and CDR3 sequence profiling used genomic DNA as the template. TCR repertoire sequencing was run on an Illumina HiSeq 2000. The study's own analysis went as follows. TRBV/TRBJ rearrangement plots, CDR3 size and DJ length profiles, and Simpson's diversity index were used to assess repertoires. The most abundant DNA sequence in the deep sequencing data was taken as the immunodominant clone. CDR3 amino acid sequences were screened for sharing across subjects and compared with published repertoires and the VDJdb database. TCRdb's own reprocessing of the public reads used fastp at Q25 and MiXCR and kept productive beta chains. Rows matching on CDR3 protein sequence are summarized as one entry with the most common DNA and genes. The V and J calls reflect TCRdb's pipeline rather than the authors' work. In all, the sample holds about 160,000 distinct CDR3 sequences, and 35% to 55% of those were seen once. The ten largest clones represent 0.9% to 1.2% of the sample.

In the study, sorted CD4+ and CD8+ blood T cells from patients with severe aplastic anemia and from healthy subjects underwent deep sequencing of TCR repertoires. Ficoll-Paque density gradient centrifugation was used to isolate peripheral blood mononuclear cells. CD4+ and CD8+ T cells were sorted by FACS or magnetic beads before DNA extraction. Overall results and qualifications from the work: No significant difference in CD8+ Simpson's diversity was found between patients and healthy controls (P=0.060). Around 27 CD8+ CDR3 sequences were shared between patients and controls but appeared highly expressed in patients and within their immunodominant clones.

Sequencing was performed on sorted CD4+, CD8+, or CD8+CD57+ T cells (not recorded which) from PBMCs. The receptor was derived from a human donor in good health.

CDR3 reads: CAISESGVLAFF. The nucleotide sequence is given as TGTGCCATCAGTGAGTCTGGGGTCTTGGCTTTCTTT. The rearrangement combines TRBV10-3 with TRBJ1-1; no D segment can be confidently identified. The germline V gene gives CDR1 as ENHRY and CDR2 as SYGVKD. The germline ends are 10 bases apart after V is trimmed by 0 bases and J by 11 bases. The CDR3 covers 12 residues, taking in both the cysteine and the phenylalanine. This entry keeps only the CDR3 DNA: 36 bases, framed from base 1.